One T cell receptor (beta chain) is described in this entry. TCRdb processed the 5' RACE reads anew with MiXCR; each CDR3 protein has one entry. The profile shows hundreds of thousands of distinct CDR3 sequences, 21% of them singletons. With V trimmed by 4 bases and J by 4 bases, 6 bases remained unmatched. CDR3 size: 16 residues. Germline V lookup: CDR1 SGHRS, CDR2 YFSETQ. This record belongs to a study of identical twins. These data were likewise used in another study, on T cells expressing NK-cell markers. Turning to that study: Seven HCMV-seropositive donors and one seronegative donor made up the eight sequenced donors.

Sequencing was performed on PBMCs. The clonotype comes from a woman younger than 30 in good health. The gene calls are TRBV5-1 and TRBJ2-3, with 13 bases aligning to TRBD2. The CDR3 loop reads CASSPRTSGSADTQYF. In nucleotides, the CDR3 is TGCGCCAGCAGCCCCCGGACTAGCGGGAGCGCAGATACGCAGTATTTT.